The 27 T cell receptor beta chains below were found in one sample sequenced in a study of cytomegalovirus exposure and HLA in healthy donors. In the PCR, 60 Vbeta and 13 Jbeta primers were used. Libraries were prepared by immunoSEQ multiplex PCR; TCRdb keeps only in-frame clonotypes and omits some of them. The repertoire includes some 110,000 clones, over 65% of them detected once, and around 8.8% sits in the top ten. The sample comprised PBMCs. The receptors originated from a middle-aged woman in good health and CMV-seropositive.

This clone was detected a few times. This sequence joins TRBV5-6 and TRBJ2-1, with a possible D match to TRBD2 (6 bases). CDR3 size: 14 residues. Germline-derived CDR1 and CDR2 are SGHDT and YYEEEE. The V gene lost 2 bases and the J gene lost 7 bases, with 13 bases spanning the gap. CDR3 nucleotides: TGTGCCAGCAGCTTCGGCGGGGTGGGGAATGAGCAGTTCTTC. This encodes CASSFGGVGNEQFF.

The CDR3 DNA reads TGTGCCAGCAGTTACGCGGGCACTGAAGCTTTCTTT. Its protein is CASSYAGTEAFF. The chain has TRBV6-5 and TRBJ1-1; D not resolved. The germline CDR1 and CDR2 sequences are MNHEY and SVGAGI. V gave up 2 bases and J gave up 4 bases, with 5 bases separating them. CDR3 size: 12 residues.

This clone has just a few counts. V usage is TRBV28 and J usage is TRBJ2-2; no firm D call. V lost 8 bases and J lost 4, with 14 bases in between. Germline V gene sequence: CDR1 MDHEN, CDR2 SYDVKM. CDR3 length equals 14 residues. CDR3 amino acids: CASHKSTGTGELFF. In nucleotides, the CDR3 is TGTGCCAGCCATAAGAGTACCGGCACCGGGGAGCTGTTTTTT.

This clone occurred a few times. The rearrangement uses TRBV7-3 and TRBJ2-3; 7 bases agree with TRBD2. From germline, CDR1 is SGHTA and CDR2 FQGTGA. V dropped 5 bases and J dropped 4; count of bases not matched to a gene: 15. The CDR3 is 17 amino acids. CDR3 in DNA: TGTGCCAGCAGCCCATATCTAGCGGTCCCCGCCTCAGATACGCAGTATTTT. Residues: CASSPYLAVPASDTQYF.

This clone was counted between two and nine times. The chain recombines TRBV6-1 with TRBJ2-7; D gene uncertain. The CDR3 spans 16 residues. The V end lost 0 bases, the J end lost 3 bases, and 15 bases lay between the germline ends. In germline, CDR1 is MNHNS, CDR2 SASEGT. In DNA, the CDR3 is TGTGCCAGCAGTGAAGCTGGGCCTAACCCCCTCTACGAGCAGTACTTC. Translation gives CASSEAGPNPLYEQYF.

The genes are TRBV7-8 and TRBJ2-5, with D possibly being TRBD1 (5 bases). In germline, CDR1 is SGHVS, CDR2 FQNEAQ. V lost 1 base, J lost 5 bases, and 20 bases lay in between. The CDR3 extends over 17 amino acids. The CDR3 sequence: CASSLGLSGNLLETQYF. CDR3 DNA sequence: TGTGCCAGCAGCTTAGGATTGTCAGGGAATCTACTTGAGACCCAGTACTTC. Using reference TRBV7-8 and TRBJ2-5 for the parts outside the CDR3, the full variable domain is GAGVSQSPRYKVAKRGQDVALRCDPISGHVSLFWYQQALGQGPEFLTYFQNEAQLDKSGLPSDRFFAERPEGSVSTLKIQRTQQEDSAVYLCASSLGLSGNLLETQYFGPGTRLLVL.

The CDR3 DNA reads TGCGCCAGCAGCTTGGGACAACTCTCTGCAGCTTTCTTT. Translating gives CASSLGQLSAAFF. This chain links TRBV5-1 with TRBJ1-1; no definite D call. Germline values: CDR1 SGHRS, CDR2 YFSETQ. With 0 bases removed from V and 10 bases from J, the gap between germline ends came to 13 bases. CDR3 length equals 13 residues.

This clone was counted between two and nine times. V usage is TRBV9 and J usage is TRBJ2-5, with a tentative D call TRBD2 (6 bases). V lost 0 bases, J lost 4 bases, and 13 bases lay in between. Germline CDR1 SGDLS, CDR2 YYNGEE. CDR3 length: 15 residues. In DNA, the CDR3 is TGTGCCAGCAGCGTAGGGGGGGTGGTCGGAGAGACCCAGTACTTC. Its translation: CASSVGGVVGETQYF.

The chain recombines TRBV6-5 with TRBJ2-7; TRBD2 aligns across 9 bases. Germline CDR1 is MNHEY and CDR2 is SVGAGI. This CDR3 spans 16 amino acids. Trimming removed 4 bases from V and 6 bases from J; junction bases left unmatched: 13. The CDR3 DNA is TGTGCCAGCAGTTCTTGGCGGGCGGGGGGGACGAGCGAGCAGTACTTC. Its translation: CASSSWRAGGTSEQYF.

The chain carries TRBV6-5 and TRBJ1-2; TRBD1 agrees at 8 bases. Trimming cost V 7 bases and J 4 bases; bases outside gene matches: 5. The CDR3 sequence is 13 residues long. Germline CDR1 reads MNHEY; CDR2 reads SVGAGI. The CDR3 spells CASTPGGAYGYTF. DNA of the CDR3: TGTGCCAGCACACCAGGGGGCGCCTATGGCTACACCTTC.

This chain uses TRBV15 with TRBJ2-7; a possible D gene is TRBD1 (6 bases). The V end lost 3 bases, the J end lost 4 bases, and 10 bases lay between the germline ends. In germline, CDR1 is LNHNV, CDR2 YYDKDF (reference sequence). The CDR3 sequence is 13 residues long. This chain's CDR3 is CATSSTTGYEQYF. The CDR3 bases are TGTGCCACCAGCAGTACGACAGGTTACGAGCAGTACTTC.

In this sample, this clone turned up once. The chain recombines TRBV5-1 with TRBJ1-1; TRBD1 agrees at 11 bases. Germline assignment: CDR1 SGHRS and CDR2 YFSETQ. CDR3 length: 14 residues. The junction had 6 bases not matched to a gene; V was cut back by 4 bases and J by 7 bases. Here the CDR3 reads CASSRDRGSVEAFF. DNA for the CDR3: TGCGCCAGCAGCCGGGACAGGGGGTCAGTTGAAGCTTTCTTT.

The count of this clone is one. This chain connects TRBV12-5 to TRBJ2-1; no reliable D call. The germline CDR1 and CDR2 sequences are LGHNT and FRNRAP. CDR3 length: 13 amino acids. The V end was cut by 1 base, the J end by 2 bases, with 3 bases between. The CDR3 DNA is TGTGCTAGTGGTTTGGCTACCTACAATGAGCAGTTCTTC. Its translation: CASGLATYNEQFF.

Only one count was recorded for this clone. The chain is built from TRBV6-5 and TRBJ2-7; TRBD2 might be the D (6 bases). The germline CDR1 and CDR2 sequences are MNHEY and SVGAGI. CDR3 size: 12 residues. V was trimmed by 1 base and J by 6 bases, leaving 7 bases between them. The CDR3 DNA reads TGTGCCAGCAGTTACTACGGGGGCGAGCAGTACTTC. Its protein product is CASSYYGGEQYF.

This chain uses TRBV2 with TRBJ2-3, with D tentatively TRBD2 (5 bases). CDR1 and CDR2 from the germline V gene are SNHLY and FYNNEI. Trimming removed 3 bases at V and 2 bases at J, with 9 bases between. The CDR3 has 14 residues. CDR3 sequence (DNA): TGTGCCAGCAGTGATGGCGGGCCCACAGATACGCAGTATTTT. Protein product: CASSDGGPTDTQYF.

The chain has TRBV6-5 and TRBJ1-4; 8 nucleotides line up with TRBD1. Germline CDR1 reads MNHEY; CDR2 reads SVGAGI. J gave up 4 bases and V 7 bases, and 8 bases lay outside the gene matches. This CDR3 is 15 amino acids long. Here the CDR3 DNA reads TGTGCCAGCACCTCCCGGACAGGGATTAATGAAAAACTGTTTTTT. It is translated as CASTSRTGINEKLFF.

The CDR3 DNA follows: TGTGCCAGCAGCCAAGAAGGAGGTTTTGTAGCGGGACCCCGAGGCAATGAGCAGTTCTTC. It translates to CASSQEGGFVAGPRGNEQFF. The genes are TRBV4-2 and TRBJ2-1; 8 bases align to TRBD2. Trimming took 0 bases from V and 6 from J; bases not matched to a gene: 19. This CDR3 spans 20 amino acids. Germline V gene lookup returns CDR1 LGHNA and CDR2 YNFKEQ.

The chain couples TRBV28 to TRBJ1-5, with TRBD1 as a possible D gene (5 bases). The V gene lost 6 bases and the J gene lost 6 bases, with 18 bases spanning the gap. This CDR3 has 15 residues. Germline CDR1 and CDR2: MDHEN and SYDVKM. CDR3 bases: TGTGCCAGCAGACCTGCCCGGGGGGATAGTCAGCCCCAGCATTTT. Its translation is CASRPARGDSQPQHF.

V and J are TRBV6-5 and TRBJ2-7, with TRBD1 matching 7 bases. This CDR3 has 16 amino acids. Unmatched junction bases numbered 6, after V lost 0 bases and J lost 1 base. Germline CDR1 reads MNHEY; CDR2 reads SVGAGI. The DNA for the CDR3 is TGTGCCAGCAGTTACTCGGAACCGGGACAGTCCTACGAGCAGTACTTC. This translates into CASSYSEPGQSYEQYF.

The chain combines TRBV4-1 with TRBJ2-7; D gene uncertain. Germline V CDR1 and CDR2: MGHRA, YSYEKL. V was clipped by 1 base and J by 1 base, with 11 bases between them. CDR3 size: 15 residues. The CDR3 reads CASSQVIPGSYEQYF. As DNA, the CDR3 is TGCGCCAGCAGCCAAGTTATCCCAGGTTCCTACGAGCAGTACTTC.

The CDR3 region is CASSLARGLTEAFF. The CDR3 nucleotides are TGTGCCAGCAGCTTAGCCAGGGGATTGACTGAAGCTTTCTTT. The chain has TRBV7-2 and TRBJ1-1, with D tentatively TRBD1 (6 bases). V shed 0 bases and J shed 5 bases, with 10 bases lying between them. The CDR3 length is 14 residues. CDR1 and CDR2 (germline): SGHTA, FQGNSA.

CDR3 in DNA: TGTGCCAGCACCCGCTCTGCGGAGGTCACAGATACGCAGTATTTT. Residues: CASTRSAEVTDTQYF. The rearrangement joins TRBV28 to TRBJ2-3; D may be TRBD2 (5 bases). Germline lookup yields CDR1 MDHEN and CDR2 SYDVKM. This CDR3 spans 15 amino acids. Trimming took 7 bases from V and 2 from J, leaving 16 bases between them. Combining the CDR3 with reference TRBV28 and TRBJ2-3 gives the whole variable domain DVKVTQSSRYLVKRTGEKVFLECVQDMDHENMFWYRQDPGLGLRLIYFSYDVKMKEKGDIPEGYSVSREKKERFSLILESASTNQTSMYLCASTRSAEVTDTQYFGPGTRLTVL.

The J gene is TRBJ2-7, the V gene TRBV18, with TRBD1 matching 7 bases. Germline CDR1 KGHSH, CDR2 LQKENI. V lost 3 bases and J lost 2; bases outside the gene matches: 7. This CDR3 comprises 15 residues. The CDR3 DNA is TGTGCCAGCTCACCGCAAGGGGACAGCACCTACGAGCAGTACTTC. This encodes CASSPQGDSTYEQYF.

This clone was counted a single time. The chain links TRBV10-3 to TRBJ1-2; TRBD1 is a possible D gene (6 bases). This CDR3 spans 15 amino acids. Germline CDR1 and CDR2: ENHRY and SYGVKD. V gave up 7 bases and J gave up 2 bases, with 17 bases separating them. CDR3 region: CAIMRQDRLNYGYTF. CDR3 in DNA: TGTGCCATCATGAGACAGGACCGACTAAACTATGGCTACACCTTC.

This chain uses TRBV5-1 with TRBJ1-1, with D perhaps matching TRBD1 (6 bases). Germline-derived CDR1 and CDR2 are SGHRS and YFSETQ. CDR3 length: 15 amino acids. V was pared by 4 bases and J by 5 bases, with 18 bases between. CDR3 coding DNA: TGCGCCAGCAGCCCCGCAGGGGAATTGGGGACTGAAGCTTTCTTT. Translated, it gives CASSPAGELGTEAFF. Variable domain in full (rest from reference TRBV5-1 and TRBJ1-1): KAGVTQTPRYLIKTRGQQVTLSCSPISGHRSVSWYQQTPGQGLQFLFEYFSETQRNKGNFPGRFSGRQFSNSRSEMNVSTLELGDSALYLCASSPAGELGTEAFFGQGTRLTVV.

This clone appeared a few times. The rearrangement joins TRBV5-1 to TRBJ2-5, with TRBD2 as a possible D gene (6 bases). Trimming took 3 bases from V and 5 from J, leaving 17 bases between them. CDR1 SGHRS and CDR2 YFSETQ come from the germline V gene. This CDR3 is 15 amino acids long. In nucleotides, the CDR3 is TGCGCCAGCAGCTCCAGACCGGAGGGTTCGGAGACCCAGTACTTC. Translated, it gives CASSSRPEGSETQYF.

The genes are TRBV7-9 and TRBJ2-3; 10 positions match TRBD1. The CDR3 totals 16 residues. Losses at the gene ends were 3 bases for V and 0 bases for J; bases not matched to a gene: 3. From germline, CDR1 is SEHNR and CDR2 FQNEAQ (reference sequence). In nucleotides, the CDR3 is TGTGCCAGCAGCTTCGGGGACAGGGGAAGCACAGATACGCAGTATTTT. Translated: CASSFGDRGSTDTQYF.